These 15 T cell receptor beta chains originate from one sample sequenced in a study of cytomegalovirus exposure and HLA in healthy donors. The PCR used 60 Vbeta and 13 Jbeta primers. TCRdb's table, derived via immunoSEQ multiplex PCR, lists solely in-frame clones and lacks some. Of approximately 160,000 clones in the sample, around 81% are singletons; the top ten hold under 2%. The sample consisted of PBMCs. The source of these receptors is a man aged 40-55 years in good health and CMV-seronegative.

The chain couples TRBV27 to TRBJ1-5; the D is unclear. Looked up from germline, CDR1 is MNHEY and CDR2 is SMNVEV (reference sequence). Between the trimmed V and J ends, which lost 4 bases and 1 base, there was a span of 8 bases. This CDR3 has 14 amino acids. The CDR3, as DNA: TGTGCCAGCAGTTCCGGGGTAAGCAATCAGCCCCAGCATTTT. Residues: CASSSGVSNQPQHF.

The genes are TRBV7-8 and TRBJ2-5; 13 bases agree with TRBD2. CDR1 and CDR2 (germline): SGHVS, FQNEAQ. The CDR3 has 15 residues. With V trimmed by 5 bases and J by 9 bases, 9 bases remained unmatched. The CDR3 reads CASSQTSGGLEAQYF. The CDR3 nucleotides are TGTGCCAGCAGCCAGACTAGCGGGGGGTTGGAGGCCCAGTACTTC.

By sample fraction, this clone is medium-sized. The V gene is TRBV19, the J gene TRBJ1-2; D is uncertain. Trimming left V 6 bases short and J 9 bases short, with 14 bases between. Germline V gene sequence: CDR1 LNHDA, CDR2 SQIVND (reference sequence). This CDR3 has 12 amino acids. CDR3 residues: CASRSRDGSYTF. The DNA for the CDR3 is TGTGCCAGTAGGTCGAGGGATGGTAGCTACACCTTC.

This chain links TRBV5-5 with TRBJ1-1; 8 nucleotides match TRBD1. Per the germline V gene, CDR1 is SGHKS and CDR2 is YYEKEE (reference sequence). CDR3 length equals 14 residues. V trimming: 5 bases; J trimming: 1 base; junction bases outside the gene matches: 4. The CDR3 nucleotides read TGTGCCAGCAGGCGGACAGGGACGAACACTGAAGCTTTCTTT. This translates into CASRRTGTNTEAFF.

As concerns this clone: Other DNA sequences of this sample code for an identical CDR3. The rearrangement links TRBV27 to TRBJ2-7; 8 nucleotides line up with TRBD2. This CDR3 spans 15 amino acids. From germline, CDR1 is MNHEY and CDR2 SMNVEV (reference sequence). V lost 0 bases, J lost 3 bases, and 4 bases stayed unmatched. The CDR3 here is CASSLSASGSYEQYF. The CDR3, as DNA: TGTGCCAGCAGTTTATCGGCAAGCGGGAGCTACGAGCAGTACTTC.

In its sample, this clone was seen a few times. V and J are TRBV29-1 and TRBJ1-4, with 8 bases matching TRBD1. The CDR3 length is 14 residues. CDR1 is SQVTM and CDR2 is ANQGSEA in the germline V gene. V shed 4 bases, J shed 2 bases, and the junction held 3 bases outside the gene matches. CDR3 DNA: TGCAGCGTTGCTGACAGGGGCACTAATGAAAAACTGTTTTTT. It translates to CSVADRGTNEKLFF.

The genes are TRBV27 and TRBJ1-2; TRBD1 matches 8 bases. Unmatched junction bases numbered 2, after V lost 5 bases and J lost 3 bases. The CDR3 runs to 13 residues. Per the germline V gene, CDR1 is MNHEY and CDR2 is SMNVEV (reference sequence). CDR3 region: CASSGQGDYGYTF. The CDR3 DNA is TGTGCCAGCAGTGGACAGGGAGACTATGGCTACACCTTC.

The CDR3 loop reads CASRFAGTGSNQPQHF. CDR3 bases: TGTGCCAGCAGATTTGCCGGGACAGGAAGCAATCAGCCCCAGCATTTT. The chain carries TRBV28 and TRBJ1-5, with TRBD1 identical over 8 bases. The CDR3 loop spans 16 amino acids. V shed 6 bases and J 1 base; nucleotides not matched to a gene: 8. Germline V gives CDR1 MDHEN, CDR2 SYDVKM.

The chain has TRBV28 and TRBJ1-5, with TRBD1 matching 8 bases. CDR1 and CDR2 from the germline V gene are MDHEN and SYDVKM. Trimming removed 8 bases from V and 6 bases from J; junction bases left unmatched: 15. The CDR3 consists of 16 residues. CDR3 DNA sequence: TGTGCCAGCCTCGAACCCGGGACAGGAAAGGGTCAGCCCCAGCATTTT. It is translated as CASLEPGTGKGQPQHF.

The CDR3 spells CASSSPGGTDTQYF. The CDR3 bases are TGTGCCAGCAGCTCCCCGGGGGGGACAGATACGCAGTATTTT. This rearrangement joins TRBV7-3 to TRBJ2-3; 8 bases agree with TRBD2. This CDR3 is built from 14 residues. Germline loops: CDR1 SGHTA, CDR2 FQGTGA. With 4 bases clipped from V and 3 bases from J, the junction kept 3 bases outside the gene matches.

This chain uses TRBV11-3 with TRBJ2-1; TRBD1 might be the D (6 bases). The V and J ends lost 5 bases and 0 bases respectively, with 14 bases between them. Germline CDR1 is SGHNT and CDR2 is YENEEA. CDR3 length: 16 amino acids. In nucleotides, the CDR3 is TGTGCCAGCAGCCTACGTGGACAGAGCTCCTACAATGAGCAGTTCTTC. Translating it yields CASSLRGQSSYNEQFF.

The rearrangement links TRBV16 to TRBJ2-2; 7 nucleotides line up with TRBD1. CDR3 length: 17 amino acids. The V segment lost 0 bases and the J segment 3 bases; nucleotides outside the gene matches: 7. Per germline, CDR1 KGHSY and CDR2 FQNENV. This CDR3 is CASSQSGVDRYTGELFF. The CDR3 DNA sequence: TGTGCCAGCAGCCAATCGGGTGTGGACAGGTACACCGGGGAGCTGTTTTTT.

V is TRBV10-2 and J is TRBJ2-1; 14 nucleotides line up with TRBD2. The trim removed 0 bases at V and 9 bases at J, leaving 4 bases unmatched. Germline V gene lookup returns CDR1 WSHSY and CDR2 SAAADI. This CDR3 contains 16 residues. This CDR3 is CASSESGTSGRGEQFF. The CDR3 DNA is TGCGCCAGCAGTGAGTCGGGGACTAGCGGGAGAGGTGAGCAGTTCTTC.

The chain combines TRBV19 with TRBJ2-4, with D tentatively TRBD1 (6 bases). This CDR3 has 16 residues. CDR1 is LNHDA and CDR2 is SQIVND in the germline V gene (reference sequence). V was trimmed by 4 bases and J by 3 bases, leaving 16 bases between them. The CDR3 reads CASSTYQGLGKNIQYF. Written as DNA, the CDR3 is TGTGCCAGTAGTACTTATCAGGGGTTAGGCAAAAACATTCAGTACTTC.

This clone showed up just once. The same CDR3 is also encoded by other DNA sequences in this sample. The rearrangement joins TRBV5-1 to TRBJ2-2; 11 positions match TRBD2. The CDR3 contains 15 residues. The V and J ends lost 2 bases and 5 bases, in that order; junction bases with no gene match: 2. Germline V gene data show CDR1 as SGHRS and CDR2 as YFSETQ. Here the CDR3 reads CASSFLAGGTGELFF. In DNA form, the CDR3 reads TGCGCCAGCAGCTTCTTAGCGGGAGGGACCGGGGAGCTGTTTTTT.